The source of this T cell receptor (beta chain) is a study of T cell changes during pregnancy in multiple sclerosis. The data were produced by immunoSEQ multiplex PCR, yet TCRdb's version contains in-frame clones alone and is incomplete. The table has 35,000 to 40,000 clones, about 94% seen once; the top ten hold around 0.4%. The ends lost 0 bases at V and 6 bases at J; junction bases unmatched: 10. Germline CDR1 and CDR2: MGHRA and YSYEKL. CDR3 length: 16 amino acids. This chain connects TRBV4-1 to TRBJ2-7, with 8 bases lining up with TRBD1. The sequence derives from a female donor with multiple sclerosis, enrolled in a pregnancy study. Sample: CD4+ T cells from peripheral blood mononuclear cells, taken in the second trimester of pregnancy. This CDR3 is CASSQDLRGTGREQYF. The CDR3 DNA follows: TGCGCCAGCAGCCAAGATCTGAGGGGGACAGGCCGCGAGCAGTACTTC.